The following is a TCR beta chain sequence with its context. This PCR relied on a set of 60 Vbeta primers and 13 Jbeta primers. Data came from immunoSEQ multiplex PCR; TCRdb stores just in-frame clones and leaves some out. The table shows roughly 140,000 clones, with around 81% occurring only once. In germline, CDR1 is SGHDT, CDR2 YYEEEE. The CDR3 extends over 16 amino acids. V lost 0 bases to trimming and J lost 2 bases, with 14 bases between them. The sample comes from a study of cytomegalovirus exposure and HLA in healthy donors. The material sequenced was PBMCs. This chain links TRBV5-6 with TRBJ1-2; D ambiguous. The clonotype originates from a man aged 40-49 years in good health and CMV-seropositive. CDR3 amino acids: CASSLANEQLNYGYTF. The CDR3 nucleotides read TGTGCCAGCAGCTTGGCCAACGAACAGTTAAACTATGGCTACACCTTC.